These T cell receptor beta chains were read from a single sample in a study of response to subunit inactivated influenza vaccine. TCRdb re-analysed the RT-PCR reads in MiXCR, keeping a single row per CDR3 protein. The sample contains under 850,000 distinct CDR3 sequences, about a fifth of which appear only once. The sample here was PBMCs from blood, taken roughly 5 days after vaccination. These receptors were collected from a man aged 45-65 years who received an inactivated influenza vaccine. Each CDR3 is given with its conserved first and last residue. The D gene is left open where the match is weak. Size is stated for part of the rows, as once, few or many counts, or as a class when the clone is expanded.

many	TRBJ2-3	TRBV7-9	.	TGTGCCAGCAGCGGCAGGTACTACACAGATACGCAGTATTTT	CASSGRYYTDTQYF
few	TRBJ1-5	TRBV19	TRBD1	TGTGCCAGTAGTGTGGACAGGGGTGGCAATCAGCCCCAGCATTTT	CASSVDRGGNQPQHF
.	TRBJ2-2	TRBV28	.	TGTGCCAGCAAGGCCAGCTACACCGGGGAGCTGTTTTTT	CASKASYTGELFF
few	TRBJ2-1	TRBV9	.	TGTGCCAGCAGCGTAGGGCGTGGGTTGAGGTCAGACAATGAGCAGTTCTTC	CASSVGRGLRSDNEQFF
.	TRBJ2-1	TRBV18	TRBD2	TGTGCCAGCTCACCAGAGGGACTAGCGGTTTTCAATGAGCAGTTCTTC	CASSPEGLAVFNEQFF
few	TRBJ2-1	TRBV9	.	TGTGCCAGCAGCGCTGGAGCGGGCCCGTACAATGAGCAGTTCTTC	CASSAGAGPYNEQFF
.	TRBJ2-2	TRBV20-1	.	TGCAGTGCTAGAGATCAGGTCGGGGAGCTGTTTTTT	CSARDQVGELFF
.	TRBJ2-1	TRBV6-5	.	TGTGCCAGCAGTTACCCAACACACAATGAGCAGTTCTTC	CASSYPTHNEQFF
.	TRBJ2-7	TRBV20-1	TRBD2	TGCAGTGCTCTGCCGGGACTAGCGGGGGGTGAGCAGTACTTC	CSALPGLAGGEQYF
.	TRBJ1-1	TRBV4-1	.	TGCGCCAGCGAGGGGGTGAACACTGAAGCTTTCTTT	CASEGVNTEAFF
few	TRBJ2-5	TRBV10-3	TRBD1	TGTGCCATCAGTGAAAGCGACAGGGGGAGAGAGACCCAGTACTTC	CAISESDRGRETQYF
few	TRBJ2-1	TRBV5-1	TRBD2	TGCGCCAGCACCCTAAACCAACGGGCGGGGGGGACTTACAATGAGCAGTTCTTC	CASTLNQRAGGTYNEQFF
.	TRBJ2-7	TRBV5-1	.	TGCGCCAGCAGCGATTTGCGCTACGAGCAGTACTTC	CASSDLRYEQYF
.	TRBJ2-7	TRBV5-8	TRBD2	TGTGCCAGCAGCTTAGGTAGCGGGCGATACTACGAGCAGTACTTC	CASSLGSGRYYEQYF
many	TRBJ2-5	TRBV5-1	TRBD1	TGCGCCAGCAGCTCTTACAGGGGAGAGACCCAGTACTTC	CASSSYRGETQYF
.	TRBJ2-7	TRBV27	.	TGTGCCAGCAGTTTTAGGCCTAAATACGAGCAGTACTTC	CASSFRPKYEQYF
once	TRBJ2-4	TRBV2	TRBD2	TGTGCCAGCGCGACTAGCGTAGGCAAAAACATTCAGTACTTC	CASATSVGKNIQYF
.	TRBJ2-7	TRBV6-1	.	TGTGCCAGCAGTGACCTCCGGGGCGCTACCTACGAGCAGTACTTC	CASSDLRGATYEQYF
many	TRBJ2-2	TRBV7-2	.	TGTGCCAGCAGCTTAGTACCGGGAGAGGTCGGGGAGCTGTTTTTT	CASSLVPGEVGELFF
few	TRBJ2-6	TRBV11-1	.	TGTGCCAGCAGCTTACGGCCTCCTTTTAGCTCTGGGGCCAACGTCCTGACTTTC	CASSLRPPFSSGANVLTF
.	TRBJ1-6	TRBV11-2	.	TGTGCCAGCAGCTTCGGGACATTTTCATCACCCCTCCACTTT	CASSFGTFSSPLHF
.	TRBJ2-7	TRBV4-3	.	TGCGCCAGCAGCCAAGATCGTTTCCAGGAACTCTACGAGCAGTACTTC	CASSQDRFQELYEQYF
few	TRBJ1-3	TRBV4-3	.	TGCGCCAGCAGCCAAGATCTCGGGGGAAACACCATATATTTT	CASSQDLGGNTIYF
few	TRBJ2-1	TRBV12-3/TRBV12-4	TRBD2	TGTGCCAGCAGTTTCGGCGGGGGGGCCTACAATGAGCAGTTCTTC	CASSFGGGAYNEQFF
.	TRBJ2-7	TRBV5-1	TRBD2	TGCGCCAGCAGCTTTACAGCGGGGGTGAGCTCCTACGAGCAGTACTTC	CASSFTAGVSSYEQYF
.	TRBJ1-1	TRBV20-1	.	TGCAGTGCTAGAAGGGGGGCGGGGAACACTGAAGCTTTCTTT	CSARRGAGNTEAFF
few	TRBJ2-2	TRBV7-2	.	TGTGCCAGCATCATGAATAGAAACACCGGGGAGCTGTTTTTT	CASIMNRNTGELFF
few	TRBJ2-7	TRBV27	.	TGTGCCAGCAGTCACATCCGGGACTTAAGCTCCTACGAGCAGTACTTC	CASSHIRDLSSYEQYF
few	TRBJ2-5	TRBV6-2/TRBV6-3	.	TGTGCCAGCAGTTACGAGGACGGCCAAGAGACCCAGTACTTC	CASSYEDGQETQYF
.	TRBJ2-1	TRBV20-1	.	TGCAGTGCTAGAGAAGCGGCGGTGGAGCAGTTCTTC	CSAREAAVEQFF
.	TRBJ2-4	TRBV12-3/TRBV12-4	.	TGTGCCAGCAGTTTAGGGTCACGCTCGGCTCACGTCTTC	CASSLGSRSAHVF
few	TRBJ2-7	TRBV7-2	.	TGTGCCAGCAGCCAGAACCCCAGGGGCGACGAGCAGTACTTC	CASSQNPRGDEQYF
.	TRBJ2-7	TRBV28	TRBD1	TGTGCCAGCAGTTTAAGTGGGACAGGGCAGTACTTC	CASSLSGTGQYF
.	TRBJ1-1	TRBV29-1	.	TGCAGCGTTGAAGTACAGGGACTGAACACTGAAGCTTTCTTT	CSVEVQGLNTEAFF
.	TRBJ2-7	TRBV15	TRBD2	TGTGCCACCAGCAGAGCGGGAGGCTCCTACGAGCAGTACTTC	CATSRAGGSYEQYF
.	TRBJ2-7	TRBV25-1	.	TGTGCCAGCAGTGAATTTGGTGCCTACGAGCAGTACTTC	CASSEFGAYEQYF
.	TRBJ2-7	TRBV7-2	TRBD2	TGTGCCAGCAGCGCCACTCCGACTAGCGGGGGGATGCCGCAGTACTTC	CASSATPTSGGMPQYF
many	TRBJ2-7	TRBV29-1	.	TGCAGCGTGAGGGGGGATGCCTACGAGCAGTACTTC	CSVRGDAYEQYF
.	TRBJ2-3	TRBV6-4	.	TGTGCCAGCAGTGACTCGCCGCTAGGGCAGTATTTT	CASSDSPLGQYF